This T cell receptor beta chain was found in a study of OX40 agonist ivuxolimab in advanced cancers. Method: immunoSEQ multiplex PCR; TCRdb's copy keeps in-frame clones and lacks some. The top ten hold around 0.18% of the sample, which has approximately 99,000 clones, approximately 94% seen once. Germline trimming cut 6 bases from V and 0 bases from J; bases unmatched to any gene: 9. CDR1 and CDR2 from the germline V gene are MNHEY and SMNVEV (reference sequence). The CDR3 has 16 residues. The sequencing here drew on CD4+ or CD8+ T cells sorted from blood, taken in a trial of the OX40 agonist ivuxolimab. The receptor's source is an adult with an advanced solid tumor such as melanoma, head and neck, liver or kidney cancer. The chain joins TRBV27 to TRBJ1-1, with 8 bases matching TRBD1. The CDR3 spells CASRARTGPMNTEAFF. CDR3 sequence (DNA): TGTGCCAGCAGGGCGAGGACAGGGCCTATGAACACTGAAGCTTTCTTT.